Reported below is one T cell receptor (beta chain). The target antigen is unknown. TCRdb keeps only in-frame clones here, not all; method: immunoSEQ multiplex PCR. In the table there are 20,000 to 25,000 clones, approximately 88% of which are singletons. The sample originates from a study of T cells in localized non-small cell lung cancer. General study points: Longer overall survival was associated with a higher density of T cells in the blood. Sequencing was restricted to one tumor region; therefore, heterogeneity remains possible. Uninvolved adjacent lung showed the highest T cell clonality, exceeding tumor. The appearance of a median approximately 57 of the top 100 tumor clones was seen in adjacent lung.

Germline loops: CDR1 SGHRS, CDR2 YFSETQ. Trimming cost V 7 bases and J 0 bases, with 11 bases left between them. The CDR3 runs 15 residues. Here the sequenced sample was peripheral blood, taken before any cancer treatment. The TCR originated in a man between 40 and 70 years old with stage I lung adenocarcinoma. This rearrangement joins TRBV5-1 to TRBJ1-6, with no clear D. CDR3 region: CASSPGSSYNSPLHF. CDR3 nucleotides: TGCGCCAGCTCTCCGGGTAGCTCCTATAATTCACCCCTCCACTTT.